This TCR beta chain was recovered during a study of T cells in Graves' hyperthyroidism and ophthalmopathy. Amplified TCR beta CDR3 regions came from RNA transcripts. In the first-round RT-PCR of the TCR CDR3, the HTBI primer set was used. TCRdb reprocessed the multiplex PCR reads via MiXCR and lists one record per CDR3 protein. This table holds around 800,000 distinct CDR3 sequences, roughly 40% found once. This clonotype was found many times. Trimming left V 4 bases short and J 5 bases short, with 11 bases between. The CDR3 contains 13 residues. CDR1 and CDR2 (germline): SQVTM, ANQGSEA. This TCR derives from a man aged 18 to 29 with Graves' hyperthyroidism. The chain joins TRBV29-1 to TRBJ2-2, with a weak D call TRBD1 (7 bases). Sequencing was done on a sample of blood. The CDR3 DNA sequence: TGCAGCGTTGCGACAGGGAGGACCGGGGAGCTGTTTTTT. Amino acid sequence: CSVATGRTGELFF.